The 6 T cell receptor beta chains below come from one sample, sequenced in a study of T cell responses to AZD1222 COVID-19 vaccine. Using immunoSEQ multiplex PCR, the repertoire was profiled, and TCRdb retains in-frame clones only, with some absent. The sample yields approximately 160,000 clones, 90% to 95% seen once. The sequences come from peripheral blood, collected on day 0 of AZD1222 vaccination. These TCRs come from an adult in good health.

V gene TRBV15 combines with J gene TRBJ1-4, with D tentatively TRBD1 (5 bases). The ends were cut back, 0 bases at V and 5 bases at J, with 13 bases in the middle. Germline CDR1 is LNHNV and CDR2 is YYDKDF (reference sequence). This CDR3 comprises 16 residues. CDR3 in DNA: TGTGCCACCAGCAGAGACTACGGGACGCAGAATGAAAAACTGTTTTTT. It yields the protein CATSRDYGTQNEKLFF. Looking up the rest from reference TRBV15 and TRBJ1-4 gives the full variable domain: DAMVIQNPRYQVTQFGKPVTLSCSQTLNHNVMYWYQQKSSQAPKLLFHYYDKDFNNEADTPDNFQSRRPNTSFCFLDIRSPGLGDTAMYLCATSRDYGTQNEKLFFGSGTQLSVL.

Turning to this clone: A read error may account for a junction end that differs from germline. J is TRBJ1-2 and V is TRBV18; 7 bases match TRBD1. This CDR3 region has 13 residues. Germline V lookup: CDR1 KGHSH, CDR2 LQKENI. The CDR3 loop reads CASSPEEGAPYPF. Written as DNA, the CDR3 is TGTGCCAGCTCACCAGAGGAGGGGGCCCCTTACCCCTTC.

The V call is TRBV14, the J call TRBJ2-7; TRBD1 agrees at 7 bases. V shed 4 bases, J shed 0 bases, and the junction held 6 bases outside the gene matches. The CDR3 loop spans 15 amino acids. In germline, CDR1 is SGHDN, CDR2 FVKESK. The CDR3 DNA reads TGTGCCAGCAGCCCGACAGGGTGGTACTCCTACGAGCAGTACTTC. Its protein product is CASSPTGWYSYEQYF. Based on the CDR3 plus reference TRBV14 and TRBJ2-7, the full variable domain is EAGVTQFPSHSVIEKGQTVTLRCDPISGHDNLYWYRRVMGKEIKFLLHFVKESKQDESGMPNNRFLAERTGGTYSTLKVQPAELEDSGVYFCASSPTGWYSYEQYFGPGTRLTVT.

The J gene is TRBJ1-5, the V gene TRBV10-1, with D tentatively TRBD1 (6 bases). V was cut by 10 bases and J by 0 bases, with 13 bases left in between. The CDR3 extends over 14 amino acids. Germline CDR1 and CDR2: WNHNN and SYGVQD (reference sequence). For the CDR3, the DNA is TGCGCCAAACTTCCGGACAGTAGCAATCAGCCCCAGCATTTT. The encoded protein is CAKLPDSSNQPQHF.

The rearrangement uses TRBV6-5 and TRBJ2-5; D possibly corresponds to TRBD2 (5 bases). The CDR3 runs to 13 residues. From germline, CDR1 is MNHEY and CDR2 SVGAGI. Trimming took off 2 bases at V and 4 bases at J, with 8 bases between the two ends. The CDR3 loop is CASSYGLAETQYF. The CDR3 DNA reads TGTGCCAGCAGTTACGGGCTAGCAGAGACCCAGTACTTC.

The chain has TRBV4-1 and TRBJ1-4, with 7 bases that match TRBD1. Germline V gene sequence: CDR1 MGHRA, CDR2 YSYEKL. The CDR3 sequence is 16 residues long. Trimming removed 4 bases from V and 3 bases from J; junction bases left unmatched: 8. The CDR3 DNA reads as TGCGCCAGCAGCCCAACTCCAGGGGGACCTAATGAAAAACTGTTTTTT. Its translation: CASSPTPGGPNEKLFF.